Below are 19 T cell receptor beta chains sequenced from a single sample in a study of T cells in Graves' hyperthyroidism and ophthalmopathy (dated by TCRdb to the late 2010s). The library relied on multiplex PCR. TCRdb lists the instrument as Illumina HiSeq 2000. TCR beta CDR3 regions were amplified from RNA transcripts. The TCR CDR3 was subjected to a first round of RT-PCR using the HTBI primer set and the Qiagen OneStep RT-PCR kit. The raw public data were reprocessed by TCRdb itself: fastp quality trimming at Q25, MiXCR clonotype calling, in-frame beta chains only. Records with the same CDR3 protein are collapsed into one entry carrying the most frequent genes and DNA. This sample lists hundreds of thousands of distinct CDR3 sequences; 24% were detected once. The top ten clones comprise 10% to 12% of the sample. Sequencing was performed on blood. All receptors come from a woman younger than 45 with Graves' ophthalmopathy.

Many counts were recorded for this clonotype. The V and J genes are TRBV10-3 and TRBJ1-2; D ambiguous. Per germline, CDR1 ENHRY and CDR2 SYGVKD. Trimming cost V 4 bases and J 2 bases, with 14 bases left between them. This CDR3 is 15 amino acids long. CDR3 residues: CAISGETPFNYGYTF. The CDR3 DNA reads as TGTGCCATCAGTGGTGAGACACCGTTCAACTATGGCTACACCTTC.

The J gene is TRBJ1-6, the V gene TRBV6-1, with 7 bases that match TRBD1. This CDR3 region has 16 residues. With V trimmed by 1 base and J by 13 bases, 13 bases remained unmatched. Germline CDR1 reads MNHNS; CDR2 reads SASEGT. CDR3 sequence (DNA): TGTGCCAGCAGTGAAGGGCGACAGGGACTCTTTTGGCCCCTCCACTTT. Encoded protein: CASSEGRQGLFWPLHF.

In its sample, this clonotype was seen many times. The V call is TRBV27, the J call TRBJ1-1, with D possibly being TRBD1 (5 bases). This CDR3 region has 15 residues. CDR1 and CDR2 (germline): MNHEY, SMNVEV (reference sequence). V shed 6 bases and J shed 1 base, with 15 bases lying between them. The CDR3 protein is CASSPPGTENTEAFF. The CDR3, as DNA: TGTGCCAGCAGCCCACCCGGGACGGAGAACACTGAAGCTTTCTTT.

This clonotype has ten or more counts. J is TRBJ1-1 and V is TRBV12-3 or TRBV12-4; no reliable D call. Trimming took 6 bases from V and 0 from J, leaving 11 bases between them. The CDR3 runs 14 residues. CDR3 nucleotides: TGTGCCAGCAGCCCACAGAACATGAACACTGAAGCTTTCTTT. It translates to CASSPQNMNTEAFF.

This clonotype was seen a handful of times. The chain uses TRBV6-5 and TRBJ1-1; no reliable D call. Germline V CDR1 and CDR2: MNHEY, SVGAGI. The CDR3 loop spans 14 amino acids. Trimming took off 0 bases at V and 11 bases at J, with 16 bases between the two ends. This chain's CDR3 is CASSYSSDRREAFF. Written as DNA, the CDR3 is TGTGCCAGCAGTTACTCGAGTGACCGCCGGGAGGCTTTCTTT.

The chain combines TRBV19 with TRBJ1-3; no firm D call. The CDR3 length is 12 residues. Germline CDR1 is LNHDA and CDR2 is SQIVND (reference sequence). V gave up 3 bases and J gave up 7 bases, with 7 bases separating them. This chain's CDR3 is CASSIKGNTIYF. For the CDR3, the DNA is TGTGCCAGTAGTATCAAGGGCAACACCATATATTTT.

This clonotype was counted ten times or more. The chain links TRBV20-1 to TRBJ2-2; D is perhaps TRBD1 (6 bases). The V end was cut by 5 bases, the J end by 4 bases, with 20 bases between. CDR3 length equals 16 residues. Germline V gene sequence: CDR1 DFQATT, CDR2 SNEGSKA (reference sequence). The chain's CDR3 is CSARIQGNKGTGELFF. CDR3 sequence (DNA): TGCAGTGCTCGAATACAGGGAAATAAGGGCACCGGGGAGCTGTTTTTT.

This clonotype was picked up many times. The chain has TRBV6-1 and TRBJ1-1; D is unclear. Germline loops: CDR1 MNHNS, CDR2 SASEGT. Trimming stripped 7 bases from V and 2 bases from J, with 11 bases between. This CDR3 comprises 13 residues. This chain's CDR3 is CASTPGFNTEAFF. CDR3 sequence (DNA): TGTGCCAGCACCCCAGGTTTCAACACTGAAGCTTTCTTT.

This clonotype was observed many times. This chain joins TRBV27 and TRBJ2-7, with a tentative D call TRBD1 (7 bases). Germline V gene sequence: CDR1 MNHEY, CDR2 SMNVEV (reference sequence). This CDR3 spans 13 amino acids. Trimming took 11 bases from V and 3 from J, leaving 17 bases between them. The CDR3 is CAAGGILLYEQYF. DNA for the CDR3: TGTGCCGCAGGGGGGATACTCCTCTACGAGCAGTACTTC.

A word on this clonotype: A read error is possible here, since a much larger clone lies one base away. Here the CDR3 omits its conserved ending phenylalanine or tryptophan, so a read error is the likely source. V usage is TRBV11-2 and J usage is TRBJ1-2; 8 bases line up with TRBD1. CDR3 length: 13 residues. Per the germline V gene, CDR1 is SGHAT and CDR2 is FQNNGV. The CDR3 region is CASSHDRGQGYTY. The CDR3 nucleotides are TGCGCCAGCAGCCACGACAGGGGTCAAGGCTACACCTAC.

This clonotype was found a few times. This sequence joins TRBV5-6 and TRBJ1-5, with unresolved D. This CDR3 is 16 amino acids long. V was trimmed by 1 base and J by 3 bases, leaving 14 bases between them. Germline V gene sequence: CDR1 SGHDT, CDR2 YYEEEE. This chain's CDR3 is CASSLSFGQINQPQHF. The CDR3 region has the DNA TGTGCCAGCAGCTTGTCGTTTGGGCAGATCAATCAGCCCCAGCATTTT.

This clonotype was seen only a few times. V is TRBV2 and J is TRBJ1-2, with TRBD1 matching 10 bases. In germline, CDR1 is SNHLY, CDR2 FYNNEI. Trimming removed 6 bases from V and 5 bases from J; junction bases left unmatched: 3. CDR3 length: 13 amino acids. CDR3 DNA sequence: TGTGCCAGCAGAGACAGGGGGCCTTATGGCTACACCTTC. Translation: CASRDRGPYGYTF.

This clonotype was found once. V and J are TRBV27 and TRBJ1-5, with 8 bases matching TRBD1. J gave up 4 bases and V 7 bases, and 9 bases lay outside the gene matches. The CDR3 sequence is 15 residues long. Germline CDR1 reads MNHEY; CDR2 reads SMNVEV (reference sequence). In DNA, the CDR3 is TGTGCCAGCACCCTGAGACAGGGGTCTAATCAGCCCCAGCATTTT. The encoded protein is CASTLRQGSNQPQHF.

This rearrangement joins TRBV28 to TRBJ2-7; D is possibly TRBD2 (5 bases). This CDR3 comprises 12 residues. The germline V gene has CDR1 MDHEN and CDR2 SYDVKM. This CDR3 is CATGETFAEQYF. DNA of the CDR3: TGTGCAACCGGGGAGACCTTTGCCGAGCAGTACTTC.

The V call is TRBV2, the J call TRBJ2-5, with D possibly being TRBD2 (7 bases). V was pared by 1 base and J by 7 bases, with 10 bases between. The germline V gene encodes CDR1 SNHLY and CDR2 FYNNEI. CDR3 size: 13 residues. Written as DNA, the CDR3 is TGTGCCAGCAGTGAAGAAGGGGGGGGGACCCAGTACTTC. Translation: CASSEEGGGTQYF.

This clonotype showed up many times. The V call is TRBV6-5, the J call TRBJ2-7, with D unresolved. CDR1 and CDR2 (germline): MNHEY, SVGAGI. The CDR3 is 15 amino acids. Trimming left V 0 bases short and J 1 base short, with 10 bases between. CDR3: CASSYSSSESYEQYF. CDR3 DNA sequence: TGTGCCAGCAGTTACTCTTCTTCTGAGTCCTACGAGCAGTACTTC.

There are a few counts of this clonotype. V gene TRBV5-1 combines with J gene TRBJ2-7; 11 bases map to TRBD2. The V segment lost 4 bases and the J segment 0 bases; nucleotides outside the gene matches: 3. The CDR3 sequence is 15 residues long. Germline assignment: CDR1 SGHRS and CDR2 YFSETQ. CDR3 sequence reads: CASSELAGDSYEQYF. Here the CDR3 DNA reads TGCGCCAGCAGCGAACTAGCGGGGGACTCCTACGAGCAGTACTTC. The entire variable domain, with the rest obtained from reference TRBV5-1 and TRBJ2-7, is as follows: KAGVTQTPRYLIKTRGQQVTLSCSPISGHRSVSWYQQTPGQGLQFLFEYFSETQRNKGNFPGRFSGRQFSNSRSEMNVSTLELGDSALYLCASSELAGDSYEQYFGPGTRLTVT.

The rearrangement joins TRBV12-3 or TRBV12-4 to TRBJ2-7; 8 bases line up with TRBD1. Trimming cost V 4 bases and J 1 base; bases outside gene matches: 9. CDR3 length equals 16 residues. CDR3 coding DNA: TGTGCCAGCAGTTCTCCCCGGGACAGGCGTTCCTACGAGCAGTACTTC. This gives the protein CASSSPRDRRSYEQYF.

CDR3 region: CASRGQGRTEAFF. The CDR3 DNA reads as TGTGCCAGTCGCGGACAGGGGCGGACTGAAGCTTTCTTT. J is TRBJ1-1 and V is TRBV19, with 9 positions matching TRBD1. This CDR3 comprises 13 residues. CDR1 is LNHDA, CDR2 SQIVND, per germline (reference sequence). Germline trimming cut 8 bases from V and 5 bases from J; bases unmatched to any gene: 6.